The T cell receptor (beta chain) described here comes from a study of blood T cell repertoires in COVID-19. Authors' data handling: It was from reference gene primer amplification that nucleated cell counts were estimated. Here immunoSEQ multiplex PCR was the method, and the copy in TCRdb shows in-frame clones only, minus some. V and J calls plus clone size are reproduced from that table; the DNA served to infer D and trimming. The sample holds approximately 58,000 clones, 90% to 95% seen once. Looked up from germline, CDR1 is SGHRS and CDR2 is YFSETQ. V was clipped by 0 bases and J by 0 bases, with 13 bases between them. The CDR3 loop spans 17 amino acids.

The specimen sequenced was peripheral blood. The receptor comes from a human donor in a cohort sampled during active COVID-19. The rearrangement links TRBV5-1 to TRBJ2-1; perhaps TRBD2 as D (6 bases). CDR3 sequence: CASSLVSGASSYNEQFF. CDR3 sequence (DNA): TGCGCCAGCAGCTTGGTATCGGGAGCTAGCTCCTACAATGAGCAGTTCTTC.